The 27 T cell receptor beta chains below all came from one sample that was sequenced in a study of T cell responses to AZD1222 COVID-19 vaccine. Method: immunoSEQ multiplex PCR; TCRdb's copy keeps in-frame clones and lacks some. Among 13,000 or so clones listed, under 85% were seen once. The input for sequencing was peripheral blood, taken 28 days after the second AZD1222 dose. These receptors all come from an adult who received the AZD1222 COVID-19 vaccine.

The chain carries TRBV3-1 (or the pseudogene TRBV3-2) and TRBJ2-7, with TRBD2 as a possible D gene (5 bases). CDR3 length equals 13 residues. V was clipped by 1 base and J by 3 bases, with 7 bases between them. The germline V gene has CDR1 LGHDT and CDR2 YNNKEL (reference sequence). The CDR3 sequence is CASSQAAGYEQYF. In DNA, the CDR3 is TGTGCCAGCAGCCAAGCCGCGGGCTACGAGCAGTACTTC.

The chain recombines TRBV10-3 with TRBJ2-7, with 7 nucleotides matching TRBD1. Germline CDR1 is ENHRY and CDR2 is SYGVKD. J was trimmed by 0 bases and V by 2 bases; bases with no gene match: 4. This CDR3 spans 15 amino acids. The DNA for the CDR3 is TGTGCCATCAGTGAGCCGGACAGGAGCTCCTACGAGCAGTACTTC. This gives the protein CAISEPDRSSYEQYF.

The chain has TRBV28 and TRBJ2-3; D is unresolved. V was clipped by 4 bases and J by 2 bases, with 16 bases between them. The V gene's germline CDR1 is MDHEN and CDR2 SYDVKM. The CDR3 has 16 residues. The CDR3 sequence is CASSSPGRTVTDTQYF. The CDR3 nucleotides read TGTGCCAGCAGTTCCCCGGGCCGTACCGTCACAGATACGCAGTATTTT.

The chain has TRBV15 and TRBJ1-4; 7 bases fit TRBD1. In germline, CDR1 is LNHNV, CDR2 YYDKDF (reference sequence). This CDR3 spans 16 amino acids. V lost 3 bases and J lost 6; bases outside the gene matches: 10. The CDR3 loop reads CATSRPGTVVDEKLFF. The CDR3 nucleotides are TGTGCCACCAGCAGGCCTGGGACAGTAGTGGATGAAAAACTGTTTTTT.

This chain's CDR3 is CASGSGQTNTGELFF. The CDR3 region has the DNA TGTGCTAGTGGTTCGGGACAGACAAACACCGGGGAGCTGTTTTTT. This chain links TRBV12-5 with TRBJ2-2; 7 bases match TRBD1. Trimming at V came to 4 bases and at J to 2 bases, leaving 4 bases not matched to a gene. Germline V gene sequence: CDR1 LGHNT, CDR2 FRNRAP. The CDR3 is 15 amino acids.

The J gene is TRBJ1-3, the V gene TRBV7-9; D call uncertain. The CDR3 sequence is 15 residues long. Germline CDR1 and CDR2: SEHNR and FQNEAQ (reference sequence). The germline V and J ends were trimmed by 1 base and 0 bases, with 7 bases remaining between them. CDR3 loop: CASSLVWGSGNTIYF. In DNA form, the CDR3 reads TGTGCCAGCAGCTTAGTTTGGGGCTCTGGAAACACCATATATTTT.

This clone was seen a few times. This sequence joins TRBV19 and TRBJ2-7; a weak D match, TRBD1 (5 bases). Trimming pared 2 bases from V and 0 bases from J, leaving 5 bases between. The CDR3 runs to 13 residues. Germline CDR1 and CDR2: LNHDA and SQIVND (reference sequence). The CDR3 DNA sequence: TGTGCCAGTAGTATAACAGGCTCCTACGAGCAGTACTTC. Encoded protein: CASSITGSYEQYF. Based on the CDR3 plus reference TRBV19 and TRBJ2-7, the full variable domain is DGGITQSPKYLFRKEGQNVTLSCEQNLNHDAMYWYRQDPGQGLRLIYYSQIVNDFQKGDIAEGYSVSREKKESFPLTVTSAQKNPTAFYLCASSITGSYEQYFGPGTRLTVT.

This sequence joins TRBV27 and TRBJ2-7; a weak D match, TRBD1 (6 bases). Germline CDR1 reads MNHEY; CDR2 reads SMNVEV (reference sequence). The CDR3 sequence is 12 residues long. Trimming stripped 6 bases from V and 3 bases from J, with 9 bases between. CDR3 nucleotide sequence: TGTGCCAGCAGGAGACAGGTCTACGAGCAGTACTTC. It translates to CASRRQVYEQYF.

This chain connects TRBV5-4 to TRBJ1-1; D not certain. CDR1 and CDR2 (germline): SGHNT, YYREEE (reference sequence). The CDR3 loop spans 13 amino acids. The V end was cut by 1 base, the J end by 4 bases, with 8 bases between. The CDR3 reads CASSLYGPTEAFF. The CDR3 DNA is TGTGCCAGCAGCTTGTACGGACCCACTGAAGCTTTCTTT.

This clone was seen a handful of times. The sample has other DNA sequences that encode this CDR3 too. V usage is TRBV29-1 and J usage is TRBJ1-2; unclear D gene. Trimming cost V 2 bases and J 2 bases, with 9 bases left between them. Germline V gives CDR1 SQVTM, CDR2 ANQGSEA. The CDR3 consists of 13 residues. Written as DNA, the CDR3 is TGCAGCGTTGAAACGGGTGGGAACTATGGCTACACCTTC. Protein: CSVETGGNYGYTF. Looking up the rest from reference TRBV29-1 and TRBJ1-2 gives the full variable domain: SAVISQKPSRDICQRGTSLTIQCQVDSQVTMMFWYRQQPGQSLTLIATANQGSEATYESGFVIDKFPISRPNLTFSTLTVSNMSPEDSSIYLCSVETGGNYGYTFGSGTRLTVV.

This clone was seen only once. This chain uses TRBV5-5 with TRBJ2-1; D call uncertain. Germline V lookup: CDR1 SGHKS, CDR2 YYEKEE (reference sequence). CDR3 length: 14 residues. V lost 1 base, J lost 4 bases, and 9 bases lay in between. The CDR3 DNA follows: TGTGCCAGCAGCTTGTCTTCAATTTACAATGAGCAGTTCTTC. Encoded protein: CASSLSSIYNEQFF. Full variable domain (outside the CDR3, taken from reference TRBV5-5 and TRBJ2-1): DAGVTQSPTHLIKTRGQQVTLRCSPISGHKSVSWYQQVLGQGPQFIFQYYEKEERGRGNFPDRFSARQFPNYSSELNVNALLLGDSALYLCASSLSSIYNEQFFGPGTRLTVL.

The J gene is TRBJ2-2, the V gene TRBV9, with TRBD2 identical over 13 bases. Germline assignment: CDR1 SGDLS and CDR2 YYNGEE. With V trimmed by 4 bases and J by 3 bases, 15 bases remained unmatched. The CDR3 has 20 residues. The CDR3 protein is CASSSPSGTSGDKYTGELFF. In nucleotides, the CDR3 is TGTGCCAGCAGCTCGCCCAGCGGGACTAGCGGGGACAAATACACCGGGGAGCTGTTTTTT.

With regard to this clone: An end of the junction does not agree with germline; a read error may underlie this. CDR3 sequence reads: CASSLGGTGYSGF. As DNA, the CDR3 is TGTGCCAGCAGCTTAGGCGGGACAGGGTACTCCGGTTTT. The chain carries TRBV7-2 and TRBJ1-1; 9 bases match TRBD1. This CDR3 has 13 amino acids. Germline values: CDR1 SGHTA, CDR2 FQGNSA.

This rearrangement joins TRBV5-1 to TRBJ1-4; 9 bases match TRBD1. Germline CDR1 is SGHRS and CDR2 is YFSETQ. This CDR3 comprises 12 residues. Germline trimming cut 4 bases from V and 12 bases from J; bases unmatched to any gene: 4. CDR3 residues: CASSADRGELFF. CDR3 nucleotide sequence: TGCGCCAGCAGCGCCGACAGGGGGGAACTGTTTTTT.

The CDR3 DNA reads as TGCGCCAGCAGCCCCCGAGGGGGGGAAAAACTGTTTTTT. Translating it yields CASSPRGGEKLFF. V and J are TRBV5-1 and TRBJ1-4; a possible D gene is TRBD1 (6 bases). The germline V and J ends were trimmed by 4 bases and 8 bases, with 12 bases remaining between them. The CDR3 runs to 13 residues. CDR1 and CDR2 from the germline V gene are SGHRS and YFSETQ. The full variable domain, in which reference TRBV5-1 and TRBJ1-4 provide the parts outside the CDR3, is KAGVTQTPRYLIKTRGQQVTLSCSPISGHRSVSWYQQTPGQGLQFLFEYFSETQRNKGNFPGRFSGRQFSNSRSEMNVSTLELGDSALYLCASSPRGGEKLFFGSGTQLSVL.

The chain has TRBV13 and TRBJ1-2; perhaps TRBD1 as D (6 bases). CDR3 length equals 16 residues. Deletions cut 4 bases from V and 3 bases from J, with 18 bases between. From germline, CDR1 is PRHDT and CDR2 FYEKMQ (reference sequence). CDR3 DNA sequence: TGTGCCAGCAGCTCCCGGGACACCGCAGCCTACTATGGCTACACCTTC. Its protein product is CASSSRDTAAYYGYTF.

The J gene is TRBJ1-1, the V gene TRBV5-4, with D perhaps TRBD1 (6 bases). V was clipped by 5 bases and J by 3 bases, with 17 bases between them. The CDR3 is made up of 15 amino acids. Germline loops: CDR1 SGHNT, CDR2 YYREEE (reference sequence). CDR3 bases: TGTGCCAGCAGGGGGGGGCAGGGGCCCTACACTGAAGCTTTCTTT. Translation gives CASRGGQGPYTEAFF.

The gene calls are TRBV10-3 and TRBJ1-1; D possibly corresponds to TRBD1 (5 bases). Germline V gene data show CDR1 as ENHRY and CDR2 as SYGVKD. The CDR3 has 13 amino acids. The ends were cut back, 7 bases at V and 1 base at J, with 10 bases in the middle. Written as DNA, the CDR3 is TGTGCCATCATGGGACCGACGAACACTGAAGCTTTCTTT. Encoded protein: CAIMGPTNTEAFF.

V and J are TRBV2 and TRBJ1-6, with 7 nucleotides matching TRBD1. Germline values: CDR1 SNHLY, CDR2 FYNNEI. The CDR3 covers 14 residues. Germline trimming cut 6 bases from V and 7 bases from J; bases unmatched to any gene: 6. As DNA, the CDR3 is TGTGCCAGCAGGCCGACAGGGACAAATTCACCCCTCCACTTT. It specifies CASRPTGTNSPLHF.

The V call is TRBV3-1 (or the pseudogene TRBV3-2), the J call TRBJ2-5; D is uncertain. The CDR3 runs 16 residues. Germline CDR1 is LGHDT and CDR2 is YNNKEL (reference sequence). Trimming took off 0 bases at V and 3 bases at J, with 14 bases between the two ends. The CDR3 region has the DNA TGTGCCAGCAGCCAAGAGGCTAGGTATACAAAAGAGACCCAGTACTTC. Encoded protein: CASSQEARYTKETQYF.

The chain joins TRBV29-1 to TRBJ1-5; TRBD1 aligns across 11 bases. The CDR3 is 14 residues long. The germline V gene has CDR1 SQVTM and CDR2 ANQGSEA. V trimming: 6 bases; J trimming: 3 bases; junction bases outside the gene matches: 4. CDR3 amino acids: CSVADRGHNQPQHF. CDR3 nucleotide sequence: TGCAGCGTCGCGGACAGGGGGCACAATCAGCCCCAGCATTTT.

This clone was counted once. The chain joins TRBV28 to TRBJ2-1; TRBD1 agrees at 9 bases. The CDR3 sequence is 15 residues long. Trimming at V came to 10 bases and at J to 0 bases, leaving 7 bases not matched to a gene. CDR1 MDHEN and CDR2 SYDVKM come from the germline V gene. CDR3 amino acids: CATSGQGSSYNEQFF. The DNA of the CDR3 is TGTGCCACCTCGGGACAGGGTAGCTCCTACAATGAGCAGTTCTTC. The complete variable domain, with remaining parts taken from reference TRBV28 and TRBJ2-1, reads DVKVTQSSRYLVKRTGEKVFLECVQDMDHENMFWYRQDPGLGLRLIYFSYDVKMKEKGDIPEGYSVSREKKERFSLILESASTNQTSMYLCATSGQGSSYNEQFFGPGTRLTVL.

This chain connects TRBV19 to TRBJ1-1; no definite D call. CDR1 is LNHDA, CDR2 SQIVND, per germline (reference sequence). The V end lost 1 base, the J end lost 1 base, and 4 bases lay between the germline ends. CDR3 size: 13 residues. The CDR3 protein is CASSIVPNTEAFF. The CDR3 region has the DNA TGTGCCAGTAGTATAGTCCCGAACACTGAAGCTTTCTTT.

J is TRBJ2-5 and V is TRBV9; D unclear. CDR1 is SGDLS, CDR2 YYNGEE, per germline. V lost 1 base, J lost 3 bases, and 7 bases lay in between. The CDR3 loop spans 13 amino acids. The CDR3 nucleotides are TGTGCCAGCAGCGTAAATTTGAAAGAGACCCAGTACTTC. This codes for CASSVNLKETQYF.

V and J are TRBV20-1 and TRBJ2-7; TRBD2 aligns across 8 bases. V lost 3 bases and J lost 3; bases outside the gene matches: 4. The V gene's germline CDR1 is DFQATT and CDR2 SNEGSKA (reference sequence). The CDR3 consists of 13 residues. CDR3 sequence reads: CSASGSGSYEQYF. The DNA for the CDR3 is TGCAGTGCTAGTGGAAGCGGGAGCTACGAGCAGTACTTC.

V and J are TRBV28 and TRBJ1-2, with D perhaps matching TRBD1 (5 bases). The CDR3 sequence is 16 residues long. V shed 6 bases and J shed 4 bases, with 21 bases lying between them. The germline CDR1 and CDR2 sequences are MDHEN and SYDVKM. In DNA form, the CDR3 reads TGTGCCAGCAGCCAGAGCGGGGGGGATTCGGGCTATGGCTACACCTTC. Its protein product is CASSQSGGDSGYGYTF.

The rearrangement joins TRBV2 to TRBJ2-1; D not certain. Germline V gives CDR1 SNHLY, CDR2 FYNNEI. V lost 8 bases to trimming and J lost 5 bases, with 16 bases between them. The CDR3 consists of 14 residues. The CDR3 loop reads CASSSERFNNEQFF. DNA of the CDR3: TGTGCCAGCTCGTCGGAACGATTTAACAATGAGCAGTTCTTC.